This T cell receptor (beta chain) was found in a study of control samples from healthy donors and cancer patients. Germline CDR1 and CDR2: SEHNR and FQNEAQ (reference sequence). This CDR3 has 13 residues. Trimming removed 2 bases from V and 13 bases from J, with 12 bases in between. Assay: immunoSEQ multiplex PCR; the TCRdb copy retains only in-frame clones and omits some. The profile shows about 120,000 clones, around 86% of them singletons. The origin of this receptor is a man aged 35-49 years in good health. The chain joins TRBV7-9 to TRBJ1-6; D remains ambiguous. Input material: blood. CDR3 DNA sequence: TGTGCCAGCAGCTTACGTGTCGTTGACCCCCTCCACTTT. It yields the protein CASSLRVVDPLHF.